This TCR beta chain emerged from a study of blood T cell repertoires in COVID-19. The CDR3 length is 16 residues. Trimming took 4 bases from V and 2 from J, leaving 17 bases between them. CDR1 and CDR2 (germline): SGHRS, YFSETQ. As originally analysed: From reference gene primer amplification, estimates of nucleated cell counts were derived. Sequencing used immunoSEQ multiplex PCR; TCRdb keeps in-frame clones, though not all of them. V, J and clone size reflect that table, while D and trimming were determined from the DNA. Of almost 400,000 clones listed, over 75% are singletons. Individuals aged about 18 to 90 years were recruited from approximately 24 US areas. Participants' reported clinical history set cohort assignment.

The clonotype comes from a woman younger than 45 with acute COVID-19. The sequencing sample was made of PBMCs or T cells enriched from blood (not recorded which). The chain combines TRBV5-1 with TRBJ2-3; tentatively, D is TRBD2 (7 bases). For the CDR3, the DNA is TGCGCCAGCAGCCCTGGACGGCGGGGGCCCACAGATACGCAGTATTTT. Its protein product is CASSPGRRGPTDTQYF.